These 2 T cell receptor beta chains originate from one sample sequenced in a study of PD-L1 blockade in urothelial cancer. The assay was immunoSEQ multiplex PCR, and TCRdb's table has in-frame clones only and misses some. The repertoire holds around 49,000 clones, with roughly four fifths as singletons. Time point of the sample: peripheral blood 6 weeks after treatment start. This specimen consisted of PBMCs, obtained around atezolizumab (anti-PD-L1) treatment. The source is a man aged 60 to 69 with urothelial cancer.

This clone was found once. V is TRBV15 and J is TRBJ1-5, with 7 bases lining up with TRBD1. CDR3 length: 14 amino acids. Germline V gene data show CDR1 as LNHNV and CDR2 as YYDKDF (reference sequence). V dropped 3 bases and J dropped 5; count of bases not matched to a gene: 4. DNA of the CDR3: TGTGCCACCAGCAGGACAGGGTCGGATCAGCCCCAGCATTTT. Translated, it gives CATSRTGSDQPQHF.

The chain employs TRBV9 and TRBJ2-1; 8 bases line up with TRBD2. This CDR3 has 18 residues. Germline CDR1 reads SGDLS; CDR2 reads YYNGEE. Trimming at V came to 7 bases and at J to 2 bases, leaving 17 bases not matched to a gene. CDR3 residues: CASWGGEAGTSTYNEQFF. The CDR3 DNA is TGTGCCAGCTGGGGGGGAGAAGCCGGGACTAGTACCTACAATGAGCAGTTCTTC. The full variable domain, its missing parts supplied by reference TRBV9 and TRBJ2-1, is DSGVTQTPKHLITATGQRVTLRCSPRSGDLSVYWYQQSLDQGLQFLIQYYNGEERAKGNILERFSAQQFPDLHSELNLSSLELGDSALYFCASWGGEAGTSTYNEQFFGPGTRLTVL.